This T cell receptor (beta chain) originates from a study of CD8 T cells in ankylosing spondylitis. General study points: A number of the motif variants had already been described in reactive arthritis synovial fluid and blood. A TCR beta motif made of several highly homologous variants seemed typical of ankylosing spondylitis blood. Disease-associated clones were CD8+ and fairly uncommon in peripheral blood.

A quantitative 5'-RACE method, one with molecular barcodes, was used to make TCR beta libraries. TCRdb fed the 5' RACE reads into MiXCR, producing one record per CDR3 protein. The table records some 840,000 distinct CDR3 sequences, approximately 12% of them present only once. There are a few counts of this clonotype. What it binds is not known. The germline V and J ends were trimmed by 3 bases and 5 bases, with 7 bases remaining between them. This CDR3 contains 12 residues. Germline V gives CDR1 GTSNPN, CDR2 SVGIG (reference sequence). The origin of this receptor is a male donor with ankylosing spondylitis. Material: blood, either unsorted or a sorted T cell fraction (not recorded which). This rearrangement joins TRBV30 to TRBJ1-4; D not certain. The CDR3 region has the DNA TGTGCCTGGAGAGAGACGAATGAAAAACTGTTTTTT. This sequence encodes CAWRETNEKLFF.